This TCR beta chain was obtained from a study of T cells in Graves' hyperthyroidism and ophthalmopathy. Overall study results and limits: Among clonotypes expanded in thyroid above 0.001, most were also found in blood.

Remarks on this clonotype: The antigen remains unidentified. The junction departs from the called germline gene at one end, perhaps through a read error.

Amplified TCR beta CDR3 regions came from RNA transcripts. Using the HTBI primer set, a first-round RT-PCR was run on the TCR CDR3. Via MiXCR, TCRdb re-called the multiplex PCR reads, giving one row per CDR3 protein. The table includes roughly 510,000 distinct CDR3 sequences, roughly 45% detected once. Germline assignment: CDR1 DFQATT and CDR2 SNEGSKA (reference sequence). This CDR3 region has 16 residues. Uncontrolled infections, other autoimmune diseases, pregnancy or lactation led to exclusion of patients. The sequenced sample consisted of peripheral blood or thyroid tissue (not recorded which). V gene TRBV20-1 combines with J gene TRBJ2-6, with 9 nucleotides matching TRBD1. The receptor was isolated from an adult woman with Graves' disease, either hyperthyroidism or ophthalmopathy (not recorded which). DNA of the CDR3: TGCAGTGCCAGAGGACAGGGGCTAGCTGGGGCCAACGTCCTGACTTTC. This encodes CSARGQGLAGANVLTF.